This TCR beta chain emerged from a study of cytomegalovirus exposure and HLA in healthy donors. The study's findings and limits: An analysis done earlier found most TCR beta V segments productive about 90% or about 30% of the time. In a later analysis, TCR beta V- and J-gene trimming showed a link to a missense DCLRE1C variant.

With regard to this clone: Its antigen is still unknown.

CDR3 length: 14 residues. Germline values: CDR1 SGHAT, CDR2 FQNNGV. V was clipped by 0 bases and J by 3 bases, with 9 bases between them. Researchers ran the PCR with 60 Vbeta and 13 Jbeta primers. The repertoire was sequenced with immunoSEQ multiplex PCR; TCRdb's copy has only in-frame clones and lacks some. The table records around 120,000 clones, around 70% of them present only once. The chain is built from TRBV11-2 and TRBJ2-7; D is possibly TRBD1 (5 bases). The receptor's source is a woman in her 40s in good health and CMV-seropositive. Sequencing was done on a sample of PBMCs. CDR3 loop: CASSLDNRFYEQYF. The CDR3 bases are TGTGCCAGCAGCTTAGACAACAGGTTCTACGAGCAGTACTTC.